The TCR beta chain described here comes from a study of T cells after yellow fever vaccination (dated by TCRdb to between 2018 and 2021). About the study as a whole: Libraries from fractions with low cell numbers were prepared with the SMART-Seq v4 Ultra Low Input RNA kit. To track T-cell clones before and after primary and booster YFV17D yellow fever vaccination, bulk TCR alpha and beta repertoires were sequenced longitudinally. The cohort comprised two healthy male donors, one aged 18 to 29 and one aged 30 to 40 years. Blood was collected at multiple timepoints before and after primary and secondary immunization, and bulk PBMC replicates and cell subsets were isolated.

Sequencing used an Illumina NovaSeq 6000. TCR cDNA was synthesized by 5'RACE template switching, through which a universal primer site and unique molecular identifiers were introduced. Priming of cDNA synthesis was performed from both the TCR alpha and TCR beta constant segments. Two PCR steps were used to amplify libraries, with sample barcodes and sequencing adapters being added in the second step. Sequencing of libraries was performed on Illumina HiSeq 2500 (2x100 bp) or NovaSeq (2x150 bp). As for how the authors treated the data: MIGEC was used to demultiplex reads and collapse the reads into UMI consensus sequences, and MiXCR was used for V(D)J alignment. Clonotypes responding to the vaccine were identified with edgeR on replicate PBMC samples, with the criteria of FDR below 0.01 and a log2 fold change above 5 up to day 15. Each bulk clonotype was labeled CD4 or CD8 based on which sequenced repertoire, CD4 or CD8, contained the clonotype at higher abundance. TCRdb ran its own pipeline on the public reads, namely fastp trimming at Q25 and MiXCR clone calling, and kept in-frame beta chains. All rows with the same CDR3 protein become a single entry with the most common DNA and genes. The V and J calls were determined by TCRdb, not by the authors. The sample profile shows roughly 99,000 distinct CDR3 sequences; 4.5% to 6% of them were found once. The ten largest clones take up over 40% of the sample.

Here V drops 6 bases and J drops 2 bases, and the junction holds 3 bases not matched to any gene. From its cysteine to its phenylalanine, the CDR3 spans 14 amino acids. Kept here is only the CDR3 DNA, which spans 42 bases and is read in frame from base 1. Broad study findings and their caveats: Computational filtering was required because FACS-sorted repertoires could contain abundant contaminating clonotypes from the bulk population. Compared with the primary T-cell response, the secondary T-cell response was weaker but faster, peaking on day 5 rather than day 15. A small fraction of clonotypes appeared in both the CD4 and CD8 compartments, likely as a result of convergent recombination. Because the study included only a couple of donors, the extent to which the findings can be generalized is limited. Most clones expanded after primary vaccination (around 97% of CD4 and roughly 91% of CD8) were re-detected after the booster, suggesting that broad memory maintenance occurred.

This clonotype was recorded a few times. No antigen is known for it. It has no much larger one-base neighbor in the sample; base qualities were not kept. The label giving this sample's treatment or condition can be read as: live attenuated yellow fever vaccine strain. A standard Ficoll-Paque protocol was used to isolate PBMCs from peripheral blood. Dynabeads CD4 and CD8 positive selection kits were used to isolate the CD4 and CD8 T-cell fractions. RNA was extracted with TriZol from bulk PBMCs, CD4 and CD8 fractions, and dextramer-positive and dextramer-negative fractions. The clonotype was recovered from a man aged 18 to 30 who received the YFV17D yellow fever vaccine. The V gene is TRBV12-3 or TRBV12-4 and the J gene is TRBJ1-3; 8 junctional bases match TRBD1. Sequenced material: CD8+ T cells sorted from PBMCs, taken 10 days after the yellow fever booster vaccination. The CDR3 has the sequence CASSLQGAGNTIYF. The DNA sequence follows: TGTGCCAGCAGCCTACAGGGGGCTGGAAACACCATATATTTT.